This T cell receptor beta chain derives from a study of T cells in pancreatic ductal adenocarcinoma. Regarding the study as a whole: Enrichment of CD45RO+ effector over naive T cells in tumors may bias clonality. Unique clonotypes were roughly 7.2-fold more numerous in blood than in tumor. Results skew toward the minority of patients with early-stage disease.

Per the germline V gene, CDR1 is SGHVS and CDR2 is FNYEAQ. The V and J ends lost 2 bases and 0 bases respectively, with 7 bases between them. The CDR3 extends over 15 amino acids. The assay was immunoSEQ multiplex PCR, and TCRdb's table has in-frame clones only and misses some. The data contain more than 85,000 clones, 90% to 95% of them singletons. Points on this clone: The target antigen is unknown.

No neoadjuvant therapy was given to the selected pancreatic ductal adenocarcinoma patients before their surgery. The sample consisted of PBMCs. The receptor comes from a human donor with pancreatic ductal adenocarcinoma. The V call is TRBV7-6, the J call TRBJ2-2; tentatively, D is TRBD1 (6 bases). CDR3 loop: CASSLRQANTGELFF. The DNA of the CDR3 is TGTGCCAGCAGCTTACGACAGGCGAACACCGGGGAGCTGTTTTTT.